Listed here are 19 T cell receptor beta chains from one sample, sequenced in a study of read filtering for tumor transcriptome and immune sequencing. Molecular barcoded adaptors covering alpha/delta and beta/gamma chains were used on approximately 400 ng RNA. From the reads, TCRdb called clonotypes with MiXCR, one entry per CDR3 protein. Here the sample spans roughly 82,000 distinct CDR3 sequences, approximately 13% being singletons. Sequencing input: a population of CD138-negative cells sorted from bone marrow. Receptors originate from a donor over 35 with multiple myeloma.

Points on this clonotype: This sequence may be a read error, since a much larger clone differs from it by one base. The chain links TRBV30 to TRBJ2-1; unclear D gene. The V gene's germline CDR1 is GTSNPN and CDR2 SVGIG (reference sequence). Trimming removed 0 bases from V and 6 bases from J, with 6 bases in between. The CDR3 spans 12 residues. CDR3 nucleotides: TGTGCCTGGAGTGTACATATCAATGAGCAGTTCTTC. This translates into CAWSVHINEQFF.

This clonotype was counted only a few times. This may arise from a read error, as a much more abundant clone is one base away. CDR3 sequence: CASSRLASTDTQYF. CDR3 coding DNA: TGTGCCAGCAGCAGACTAGCTAGCACAGATACGCAGTATTTT. The chain couples TRBV12-3 or TRBV12-4 to TRBJ2-3; 7 positions agree with TRBD2. The CDR3 has 14 amino acids. The junction had 3 bases not matched to a gene; V was cut back by 6 bases and J by 0 bases.

This clonotype was seen repeatedly, ten times or more. The V call is TRBV9, the J call TRBJ2-3; 11 nucleotides agree with TRBD2. Germline V CDR1 and CDR2: SGDLS, YYNGEE. J gave up 6 bases and V 4 bases, and 7 bases lay outside the gene matches. This CDR3 has 15 residues. The CDR3 is CASSSSGRTLDTQYF. Written as DNA, the CDR3 is TGTGCCAGCAGCTCTAGCGGGAGGACCCTCGATACGCAGTATTTT.

This clonotype was seen many times. The genes are TRBV14 and TRBJ2-1; weak D call: TRBD1 (5 bases). In germline, CDR1 is SGHDN, CDR2 FVKESK. This CDR3 is 17 amino acids long. V lost 0 bases and J 4 bases, leaving 16 bases between the germline ends. CDR3 DNA sequence: TGTGCCAGCAGCCAAGAAAGGCCAGGGAAAAATTACAATGAGCAGTTCTTC. Translating gives CASSQERPGKNYNEQFF.

There are many counts of this clonotype. This chain uses TRBV29-1 with TRBJ2-7; 11 bases map to TRBD2. Germline V CDR1 and CDR2: SQVTM, ANQGSEA. The CDR3 is made up of 15 amino acids. J was trimmed by 4 bases and V by 4 bases; bases with no gene match: 9. The CDR3 sequence: CSVAFPGLADYEQYF. The DNA of the CDR3 is TGCAGCGTTGCCTTTCCGGGACTAGCGGATTACGAGCAGTACTTC.

In the case of this clonotype: With a much larger clone just one base away, this may be a read error. The rearrangement joins TRBV7-9 to TRBJ1-5, with 9 positions matching TRBD1. CDR1 and CDR2 from the germline V gene are SEHNR and FQNEAQ (reference sequence). The trim removed 4 bases at V and 3 bases at J, leaving 10 bases unmatched. The CDR3 consists of 17 residues. The CDR3 DNA reads as TGTGCCAGCAGCTCCAGAGACAGGGGGGAACCCAATCAGCCCCAGCATTTT. This translates into CASSSRDRGEPNQPQHF.

This clonotype has a count of ten or more. The J gene is TRBJ2-5, the V gene TRBV7-9; D is unclear. The CDR3 consists of 13 residues. V gave up 1 base and J gave up 2 bases, with 5 bases separating them. Germline CDR1 is SEHNR and CDR2 is FQNEAQ (reference sequence). In nucleotides, the CDR3 is TGTGCCAGCAGCTTAGGGGATCAAGAGACCCAGTACTTC. This sequence encodes CASSLGDQETQYF.

At least ten counts were recorded for this clonotype. This chain connects TRBV7-8 to TRBJ2-5; D is perhaps TRBD1 (5 bases). V was clipped by 2 bases and J by 5 bases, with 15 bases between them. The germline V gene has CDR1 SGHVS and CDR2 FQNEAQ. CDR3 length equals 15 residues. CDR3 region: CASSLPETVWETQYF. Written as DNA, the CDR3 is TGTGCCAGCAGCTTACCTGAGACAGTTTGGGAGACCCAGTACTTC.

This clonotype has only one observation. This chain joins TRBV7-9 and TRBJ2-5; TRBD2 aligns across 8 bases. Germline loops: CDR1 SEHNR, CDR2 FQNEAQ (reference sequence). The CDR3 has 16 amino acids. Losses at the gene ends were 1 base for V and 3 bases for J; bases not matched to a gene: 7. CDR3 DNA: TGTGCCAGCAGCTTAGTGGTTAGCGGGATAAAAGAGACCCAGTACTTC. Encoded protein: CASSLVVSGIKETQYF.

This clonotype was counted at least ten times. This rearrangement joins TRBV7-3 to TRBJ2-3; TRBD2 matches at 8 bases. V lost 1 base, J lost 0 bases, and 9 bases stayed unmatched. The germline gives CDR1 SGHTA, CDR2 FQGTGA. This CDR3 is built from 18 residues. CDR3 nucleotide sequence: TGTGCCAGCAGCTTAAGTTCGGCTAGCGGGTTTAGCACAGATACGCAGTATTTT. Its translation is CASSLSSASGFSTDTQYF.

For this clonotype: Being one base from a much bigger clone, this may be a read error. V and J are TRBV5-1 and TRBJ2-2, with TRBD2 matching 10 bases. The CDR3 loop spans 18 amino acids. Germline V CDR1 and CDR2: SGHRS, YFSETQ. The CDR3 DNA is TGCGCCGGCAGCCTAAATCAGCTAGCGGGAGCGGACCCCGGGGAGCTGTTTTTT. Its translation is CAGSLNQLAGADPGELFF.

This clonotype came up many times. The chain has TRBV28 and TRBJ1-2; D perhaps matches TRBD1 (5 bases). The CDR3 sequence is 12 residues long. V lost 4 bases, J lost 7 bases, and 10 bases lay in between. The V gene's germline CDR1 is MDHEN and CDR2 SYDVKM. Here the CDR3 DNA reads TGTGCCAGCAGTTCTCAAGGGGCTGGCTACACCTTC. Protein product: CASSSQGAGYTF.

Many counts were recorded for this clonotype. The V gene is TRBV19, the J gene TRBJ2-7; D assignment may be TRBD1 or TRBD2 (5 bases each). CDR3 length: 15 residues. The V end lost 6 bases, the J end lost 7 bases, and 22 bases lay between the germline ends. CDR1 is LNHDA and CDR2 is SQIVND in the germline V gene (reference sequence). The CDR3 reads CASRPGPNLLGEQYF. CDR3 in DNA: TGTGCCAGTAGGCCGGGACCGAATTTGCTCGGGGAGCAGTACTTC.

This clonotype was observed many times. The chain couples TRBV29-1 to TRBJ1-1, with 8 bases identical to TRBD1. The V segment lost 6 bases and the J segment 6 bases; nucleotides outside the gene matches: 9. This CDR3 spans 13 amino acids. Germline values: CDR1 SQVTM, CDR2 ANQGSEA. The CDR3 DNA reads as TGCAGCGTGACGACAGGACAGGGCTCTGAAGCTTTCTTT. Its translation: CSVTTGQGSEAFF.

This clonotype is a singleton in its sample. A much larger clone differs from this one at a single base, so this may be a read error. The chain carries TRBV12-3 or TRBV12-4 and TRBJ2-2, with D tentatively TRBD1 or TRBD2 (5 bases each). This CDR3 has 15 residues. In DNA, the CDR3 is TGTGCCAGCAGTTGGGGGACCGATCGACCCGGGGAGATGTTTTTT. It codes for CASSWGTDRPGEMFF.

This clonotype was observed a few times. A much more abundant neighbour one base away suggests this may be a read error. The chain employs TRBV12-3 or TRBV12-4 and TRBJ2-7; D possibly matches TRBD1 or TRBD2 (6 bases each). CDR3 length: 14 amino acids. V was pared by 5 bases and J by 2 bases, with 13 bases between. The CDR3 loop reads CASSGGTFTYEQYF. In DNA form, the CDR3 reads TGTGCCAGCAGTGGCGGGACATTTACCTACGAGCAGTACTTC.

This clonotype came up many times. The chain joins TRBV11-2 to TRBJ2-2; 7 positions match TRBD1. CDR1 is SGHAT and CDR2 is FQNNGV in the germline V gene. Unmatched junction bases numbered 7, after V lost 5 bases and J lost 1 base. The CDR3 is made up of 16 amino acids. The CDR3 region is CASSPDRDRNTGELFF. CDR3 bases: TGTGCCAGCAGCCCTGACCGGGACAGGAACACCGGGGAGCTGTTTTTT.

The table lists this clonotype with many counts. The chain employs TRBV5-1 and TRBJ2-7; a weak D match, TRBD2 (5 bases). The V end was cut by 2 bases, the J end by 2 bases, with 8 bases between. CDR1 is SGHRS, CDR2 YFSETQ, per germline. The CDR3 covers 13 residues. The CDR3 is CASSFTGTYEQYF. CDR3 nucleotide sequence: TGCGCCAGCAGCTTCACGGGAACCTACGAGCAGTACTTC.

The chain carries TRBV5-1 and TRBJ1-6; 10 bases agree with TRBD1. Germline-derived CDR1 and CDR2 are SGHRS and YFSETQ. J was trimmed by 5 bases and V by 3 bases; bases with no gene match: 2. The CDR3 runs to 15 residues. CDR3 in DNA: TGCGCCAGCAGCTCTGGACAGGGGGATAATTCACCCCTCCACTTT. As protein: CASSSGQGDNSPLHF. Supplemented by reference TRBV5-1 and TRBJ1-6, the full variable domain reads KAGVTQTPRYLIKTRGQQVTLSCSPISGHRSVSWYQQTPGQGLQFLFEYFSETQRNKGNFPGRFSGRQFSNSRSEMNVSTLELGDSALYLCASSSGQGDNSPLHFGNGTRLTVT.